Only a few counts were recorded for the clone carrying this TCR beta chain. Its antigen is undetermined. Time point defined: recipient sample about 28 days before transplant, after cytoreduction. The repertoire was sequenced with immunoSEQ multiplex PCR; TCRdb's copy has only in-frame clones and lacks some. The repertoire holds more than 40,000 clones, with approximately 81% as singletons. The length of the CDR3 is 15 residues. With 5 bases clipped from V and 2 bases from J, the junction kept 4 bases outside the gene matches. Germline lookup yields CDR1 SGHAT and CDR2 FQNNGV. This specimen belongs to a study of T cell clonotyping in hematopoietic cell transplantation. Across the study: Cytoreduction preceded collection of pretransplant recipient samples. General study findings and limits: At the given depth, recipient repertoires were over 95% de novo clonotypes. After transplant, recipient diversity fell while pathologically expanded clonotypes grew through day 180.

The TCR sequence derives from a man aged 60 to 75 with acute myeloid leukemia. Some clones in this sample may be carry-over from other donors' samples. The chain combines TRBV11-2 with TRBJ1-3, with TRBD1 matching over 9 bases. Material: peripheral blood mononuclear cells, obtained before stem cell transplant. Written as DNA, the CDR3 is TGTGCCAGCAGCCTGGGACAGGGCACTGGAAACACCATATATTTT. Translating gives CASSLGQGTGNTIYF.